This is a list of T cell receptor beta chains from one sample in a study of human thymus T cells. The data were produced by immunoSEQ multiplex PCR, yet TCRdb's version contains in-frame clones alone and is incomplete. This table has 55,000 to 85,000 clones, roughly 96% appearing once. Material for sequencing was thymus tissue. The receptors were gathered from a girl less than two years old with a congenital heart defect but otherwise immunologically healthy. Each CDR3 is given with its conserved first and last residue. A D gene is named only where the DNA matches it firmly. Expanded clones are given a class, and other clones once, few, many or no size at all.

clone_size,d_call,v_call,j_call,cdr3_aa,cdr3_nt
-,-,TRBV27,TRBJ2-1,CASSLSRLFDEQFF,TGTGCCAGCAGTTTATCTCGTTTATTCGATGAGCAGTTCTTC
-,-,TRBV10-3,TRBJ2-5,CAISTDGKETQYF,TGTGCCATCAGTACGGACGGAAAAGAGACCCAGTACTTC
-,-,TRBV11-3,TRBJ1-2,CASSLWVGQYLYGYTF,TGTGCCAGCAGCTTATGGGTGGGTCAGTACCTATATGGCTACACCTTC
-,-,TRBV23-1,TRBJ2-2,CASSPRLLSRVSGELFF,TGCGCCAGCAGTCCCCGACTCCTGTCCCGGGTGAGCGGGGAGCTGTTTTTT
-,TRBD2,TRBV28,TRBJ2-1,CASSLQRGLNEQFF,TGTGCCAGCAGTTTACAGCGGGGGTTAAATGAGCAGTTCTTC
-,TRBD1,TRBV6-5,TRBJ1-1,CASSYSGQGLGAFF,TGTGCCAGCAGTTACTCTGGACAGGGACTGGGGGCTTTCTTT
-,-,TRBV11-2,TRBJ2-6,CASSLVIRAHSGANVLTF,TGTGCCAGCAGCCTTGTCATAAGGGCCCACTCTGGGGCCAACGTCCTGACTTTC
-,-,TRBV2,TRBJ2-1,CASSERLPQFF,TGTGCCAGCAGTGAAAGACTTCCGCAGTTCTTC
-,TRBD2,TRBV2,TRBJ2-7,CASSERGDPYEQYF,TGTGCCAGCAGTGAACGGGGGGACCCCTACGAGCAGTACTTC
-,-,TRBV14,TRBJ2-7,CASSQDRRTGRASGEQYF,TGTGCCAGCAGCCAAGATCGGAGGACAGGGAGGGCCTCTGGCGAGCAGTACTTC
-,TRBD2,TRBV7-7,TRBJ2-5,CASGPGSGRFGETQYF,TGTGCTAGCGGACCGGGCAGCGGGAGGTTTGGAGAGACCCAGTACTTC
-,TRBD2,TRBV14,TRBJ2-5,CASSPTSGQETQYF,TGTGCCAGCAGTCCGACTAGCGGGCAAGAGACCCAGTACTTC
-,-,TRBV5-1,TRBJ1-4,CASRKEINEKLFF,TGCGCCAGCAGGAAGGAGATTAATGAAAAACTGTTTTTT
-,-,TRBV5-1,TRBJ2-1,CASSPQRASYNEQFF,TGCGCCAGCAGCCCCCAGCGGGCCTCCTACAATGAGCAGTTCTTC
once,TRBD1,TRBV5-1,TRBJ1-1,CASSLKGTGFGRASQTEAFF,TGCGCCAGCAGCTTGAAAGGGACAGGGTTTGGCCGGGCTTCACAGACTGAAGCTTTCTTT
-,-,TRBV11-2,TRBJ2-2,CASSLASTTGTLAAGELFF,TGTGCCAGCAGCTTAGCGAGCACGACCGGGACCCTCGCGGCCGGGGAGCTGTTTTTT
-,TRBD1,TRBV5-1,TRBJ2-7,CASSWSQGPAYEQYF,TGCGCCAGCAGCTGGTCACAGGGGCCAGCCTACGAGCAGTACTTC
-,TRBD1,TRBV2,TRBJ1-1,CASSEGRGPRTEAFF,TGTGCCAGCAGTGAGGGGAGGGGGCCTAGGACTGAAGCTTTCTTT
-,TRBD2,TRBV19,TRBJ2-7,CASSPRTSGTSYEQYF,TGTGCCAGTAGTCCCAGGACTAGCGGGACGTCCTACGAGCAGTACTTC
-,TRBD2,TRBV11-2,TRBJ2-3,CASSLDHGRKDTQYF,TGTGCCAGCAGCTTAGATCACGGGAGGAAAGATACGCAGTATTTT
-,-,TRBV18,TRBJ2-1,CASSRKGGFDNEQFF,TGTGCCAGCTCACGGAAAGGGGGGTTCGACAATGAGCAGTTCTTC
-,-,TRBV7-9,TRBJ2-3,CAGLWRSHTDTQYF,TGTGCCGGCCTCTGGAGGTCGCACACAGATACGCAGTATTTT
-,-,TRBV5-5,TRBJ2-2,CASSVLWNTGELFF,TGTGCCAGCAGCGTCCTCTGGAACACCGGGGAGCTGTTTTTT
-,-,TRBV11-2,TRBJ1-2,CASSLGVRSDVYGYTF,TGTGCCAGCAGCTTAGGAGTGAGGTCGGACGTCTATGGCTACACCTTC
-,-,TRBV5-5,TRBJ2-7,CASSLVGGSYEQYF,TGTGCCAGCAGCTTGGTTGGCGGAAGCTACGAGCAGTACTTC
-,-,TRBV7-2,TRBJ2-3,CASSLVRATDTQYF,TGTGCCAGCAGCTTAGTACGGGCCACAGATACGCAGTATTTT
-,-,TRBV30,TRBJ2-1,CAWSPPGLDTNNEQFF,TGTGCCTGGAGTCCACCGGGCCTAGACACTAACAATGAGCAGTTCTTC
-,-,TRBV11-2,TRBJ2-7,CASSLEGYGDSYEQYF,TGTGCCAGCAGCTTAGAAGGCTACGGCGACTCCTACGAGCAGTACTTC
-,TRBD1,TRBV4-2,TRBJ1-2,CASSQYVRDRGNYGYTF,TGTGCCAGCAGCCAATACGTCAGAGACAGGGGAAACTATGGCTACACCTTC